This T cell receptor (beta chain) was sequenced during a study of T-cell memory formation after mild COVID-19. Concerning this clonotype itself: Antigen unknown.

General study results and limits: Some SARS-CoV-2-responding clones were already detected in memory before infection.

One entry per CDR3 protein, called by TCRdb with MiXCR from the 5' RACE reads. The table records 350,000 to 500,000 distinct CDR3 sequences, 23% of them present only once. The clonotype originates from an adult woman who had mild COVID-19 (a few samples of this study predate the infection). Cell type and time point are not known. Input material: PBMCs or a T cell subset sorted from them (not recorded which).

For the CDR3, the DNA is TGCAGCGTTGAAGATGCCCTCGCCACTGAAGCTTTCTTT. Its translation: CSVEDALATEAFF. The rearrangement links TRBV29-1 to TRBJ1-1; D not resolved. The germline gives CDR1 SQVTM, CDR2 ANQGSEA. CDR3 length equals 13 residues. The V end was cut by 0 bases, the J end by 4 bases, with 9 bases between.